This T cell receptor (beta chain) was captured by sequencing in a study of graft-versus-host responses after intestinal transplantation (dated by TCRdb to the early 2020s). Turning to the overall study: Multivisceral, liver-intestinal, or isolated intestinal transplants were received by the recipients. Samples from three later patients were sequenced in-house on an Illumina MiSeq with MiXCR processing rather than by the commercial service. A peak of at least 4% donor T cells among recipient peripheral blood mononuclear cells was the definition used for donor T cell macrochimerism. Alloreactive clones were identified by sequencing pre-transplant mixed lymphocyte reaction products and comparing them with unstimulated pre-transplant donor and recipient T cells. A cohort of about two dozen intestinal transplant recipients, including one retransplant, was enrolled, and a few patients lacking pretransplant specimens were excluded. After intestinal transplantation, graft-versus-host and host-versus-graft alloreactive T cell clones were followed in the graft, circulation and bone marrow using bulk TCR-beta CDR3 sequencing. Anti-thymocyte globulin induction was given to all recipients, followed by maintenance tacrolimus and steroids for two to four years. General study outcomes and caveats: Early after transplant, peak levels of circulating GvH clones were found to be associated with declines in HvG clones. GvH clones were detected in recipient bone marrow, and some appeared earlier in ileal mucosa or blood, consistent with an intestinal mucosal origin. The relatively low number and heterogeneity of intestinal transplant patients limited the conclusions. In patients with donor T cell macrochimerism, the allografts had high GvH to HvG T cell clonal ratios.

This clone appeared a single time. Its antigen is unknown. No per-base quality is available; no much larger clone lies one base away. Blood samples were collected up to 4 times in the first month after transplant and then at least monthly when available. The germline V gene supplies CDR1 SGDLS and CDR2 YYNGEE. Including the terminal cysteine and phenylalanine, the CDR3 comprises 12 residues. The retained sequence is limited to the CDR3, 36 bases, with the frame set at the first base. The junction carries 5 bases between V and J, which are trimmed by 3 bases and 3 bases respectively. Library preparation employed the immunoSEQ multiplex PCR assay. Adaptive Biotechnologies carried out high-throughput TCR-beta CDR3 sequencing of genomic DNA for most patients. The paper's processing steps were these. Adaptive's ImmunoSEQ software was the source of the TCR sequencing data for 18 patients, while three other patients were processed with MiXCR and VDJtools. Because the origin of CDR3 nucleotide sequences shared between donor and recipient could not be assigned, those sequences were removed. At least 2-fold expansion over unstimulated cells and a minimum CFSE-low frequency of 0.002% (template counts) or 0.001% (read counts) were required for clones to be classified as alloreactive. Mappable clones were those detected in sequenced pre-transplant spleen, lymph node, or MLR CFSE-low populations of the donor or recipient. Cumulative frequency of alloreactive clones was calculated as a percentage of all sequences weighted by copy number. TCRdb holds this immuneACCESS table with in-frame rearrangements only. Some clones are missing; in checked studies, unresolved V genes explain under half, and the rest has no known cause. V, J and clone size reflect that table, while D and trimming were determined from the DNA. This sample has tens of thousands of clones in its table, and 90% to 95% of those were observed once. The leading ten clones occupy 0.75% to 0.9% of the sample.

Sequenced material: PBMCs, taken 16 days after intestinal transplant. The source of this sequence is a human patient who received an intestinal transplant, so some T cells may come from the graft donor. This receptor chain uses TRBV9 and TRBJ2-3; no D segment can be confidently identified. The CDR3 reads CASSGGTDTQYF. The nucleotides read TGTGCCAGCAGCGGAGGAACAGATACGCAGTATTTT.